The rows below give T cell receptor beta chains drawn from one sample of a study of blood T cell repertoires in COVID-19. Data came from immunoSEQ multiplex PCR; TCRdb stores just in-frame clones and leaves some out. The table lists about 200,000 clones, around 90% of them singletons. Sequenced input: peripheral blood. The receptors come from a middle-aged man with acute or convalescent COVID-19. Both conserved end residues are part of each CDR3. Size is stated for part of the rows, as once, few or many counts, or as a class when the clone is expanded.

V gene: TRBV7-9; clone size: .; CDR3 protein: CASSLVTDSNYGYTF
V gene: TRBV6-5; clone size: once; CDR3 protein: CASSLGQGFIKKLFF
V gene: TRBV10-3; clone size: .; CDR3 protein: CAIQPSSGNTIYF
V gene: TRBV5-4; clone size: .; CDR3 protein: CASSSGGKSSYNSPLHF
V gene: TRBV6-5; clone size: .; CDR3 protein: CASSKGTFQETQYF
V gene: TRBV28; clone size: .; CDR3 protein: CASSTPWLAGEVSSQYF
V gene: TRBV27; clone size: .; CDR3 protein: CASSLIAGFEGQPQHF
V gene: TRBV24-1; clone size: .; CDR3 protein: CATSDPGLAGGIGHEQFF
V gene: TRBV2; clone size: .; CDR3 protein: CASQRESGGKEQYF
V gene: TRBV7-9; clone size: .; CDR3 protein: CASSRLDTYAQYF
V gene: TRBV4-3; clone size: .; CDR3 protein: CASSQVSQIGYGYTF
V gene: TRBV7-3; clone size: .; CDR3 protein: CASSSTGTGTDTQYF
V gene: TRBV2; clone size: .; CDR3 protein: CASGQGQNQPQHF
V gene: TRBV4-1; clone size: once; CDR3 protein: CASSQDSGQGRPQHF
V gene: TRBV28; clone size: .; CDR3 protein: CASTDRQGNGYTF
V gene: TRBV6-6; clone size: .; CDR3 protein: CASRGLEIGEQFF
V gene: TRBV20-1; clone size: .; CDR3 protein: CSASGTPFLQMNTEAFF
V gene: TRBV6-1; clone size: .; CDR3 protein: CASSEGLDRANTGELFF
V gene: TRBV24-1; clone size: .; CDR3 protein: CATSETGTGGHGYTF
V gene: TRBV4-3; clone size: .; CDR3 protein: CASSRAWAGSYNSPLHF
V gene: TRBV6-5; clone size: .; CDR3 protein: CASSYRNQAGSTEAFF
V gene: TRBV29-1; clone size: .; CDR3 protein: CSVAGQGAHEQYF
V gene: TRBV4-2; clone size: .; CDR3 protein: CASSQGQTVNEQFF